The next 6 T cell receptor beta chains were all read from a single sample in a study of monozygotic twins with inflammatory bowel disease. Reanalyzing the 5' RACE reads, TCRdb keeps one entry per CDR3 protein, without DNA. The listing records around 100,000 distinct CDR3 sequences. Sequenced sample: blood. These TCRs come from a human donor with ulcerative colitis or Crohn's disease, or a healthy co-twin of an affected twin (not recorded which).

V gene TRBV11-2 combines with J gene TRBJ2-7; the D call of TRBD2 rests on TCRdb alone, since no DNA is present to check it. Per the germline V gene, CDR1 is SGHAT and CDR2 is FQNNGV. The length of the CDR3 is 18 residues. The CDR3 sequence: CASSSPGLAPRYSGEQYF.

CDR3 sequence: CASSNGQSSYEQYF. The chain carries TRBV5-4 and TRBJ2-7; TCRdb gives TRBD1 as the D gene, but with no DNA this cannot be confirmed. Germline CDR1 reads SGHNT; CDR2 reads YYREEE (reference sequence). The CDR3 spans 14 residues.

The chain uses TRBV30 and TRBJ1-2; TCRdb names TRBD1, which stays unverified in the absence of DNA. CDR3 length equals 16 residues. Germline V CDR1 and CDR2: GTSNPN, SVGIG (reference sequence). CDR3: CAWGTPDRGRVYGYTF.

The chain joins TRBV10-3 to TRBJ2-4. The germline V gene has CDR1 ENHRY and CDR2 SYGVKD. This CDR3 has 13 amino acids. CDR3 amino acids: CAISEPGFNIQYF.

The chain couples TRBV9 to TRBJ1-1. The CDR3 extends over 13 amino acids. Germline V gene lookup returns CDR1 SGDLS and CDR2 YYNGEE. This CDR3 is CASSSTANTEAFF.

V is TRBV12-3 or TRBV12-4 and J is TRBJ2-4. The CDR3 sequence is 13 residues long. This CDR3 reads CASSLHKVNIQYF.